The 14 T cell receptor beta chains listed next were all sequenced from one sample in a study of human T cells and chemical hapten exposure. TCRdb re-derived calls from the RACE reads in MiXCR, one entry per CDR3 protein. Here the sample spans some 38,000 distinct CDR3 sequences, 6% to 9.5% being singletons. Time point given: pre-sensitization, week 0. Indicated treatment: therapeutic diphenylcyclopropenone sensitization with weekly scalp DPC. Sequences were derived from whole blood, sampled in connection with sensitization to the hapten diphenylcyclopropenone (DPC). All receptors come from a woman aged 45-59 years with alopecia areata. Some clones in this sample may be carry-over from other donors' samples.

This clonotype was counted only a few times. The chain is built from TRBV19 and TRBJ2-2, with D possibly matching TRBD2 (5 bases). V was shortened by 6 bases and J by 0 bases, with 14 bases between the two germline ends. CDR1 LNHDA and CDR2 SQIVND come from the germline V gene (reference sequence). CDR3 length: 16 residues. CDR3 coding DNA: TGTGCCAGTAGCGGGGTCCAAACTACGAACACCGGGGAGCTGTTTTTT. This translates into CASSGVQTTNTGELFF.

CDR3 region: CASSPGGGPLLAGDDEQYF. The CDR3 DNA reads as TGTGCCAGCAGCCCCGGGGGGGGCCCACTACTAGCGGGAGACGACGAGCAGTACTTC. This rearrangement joins TRBV5-4 to TRBJ2-7; 11 bases are a match to TRBD2. CDR1 SGHNT and CDR2 YYREEE come from the germline V gene (reference sequence). CDR3 length: 19 amino acids. The V segment lost 4 bases and the J segment 5 bases; nucleotides outside the gene matches: 20.

This clonotype was recorded a few times. V and J are TRBV18 and TRBJ2-1; tentative D call: TRBD2 (6 bases). The ends were cut back, 1 base at V and 6 bases at J, with 10 bases in the middle. This CDR3 comprises 14 residues. Germline CDR1 is KGHSH and CDR2 is LQKENI. As DNA, the CDR3 is TGTGCCAGCTCACCACAGACGGGAGCCAATGAGCAGTTCTTC. It codes for CASSPQTGANEQFF. Full variable domain (outside the CDR3, taken from reference TRBV18 and TRBJ2-1): NAGVMQNPRHLVRRRGQEARLRCSPMKGHSHVYWYRQLPEEGLKFMVYLQKENIIDESGMPKERFSAEFPKEGPSILRIQQVVRGDSAAYFCASSPQTGANEQFFGPGTRLTVL.

This clonotype was picked up a small number of times. CDR3 nucleotides: TGTGCCAGCAGCCAAGGTCGGGACACCAACTATGGCTACACCTTC. Amino acid sequence: CASSQGRDTNYGYTF. V is TRBV3-1 and J is TRBJ1-2; weak D call: TRBD1 (6 bases). Trimming shortened V by 1 base and J by 2 bases, and 11 bases separated the two germline ends. CDR1 is LGHDT and CDR2 is YNNKEL in the germline V gene (reference sequence). The CDR3 has 15 amino acids.

The chain combines TRBV27 with TRBJ1-1; no clear D. The CDR3 loop spans 10 amino acids. In germline, CDR1 is MNHEY, CDR2 SMNVEV (reference sequence). V lost 6 bases and J lost 1, with 0 bases in between. CDR3 sequence: CASRNTEAFF. CDR3 nucleotides: TGTGCCAGCAGGAACACTGAAGCTTTCTTT.

This clonotype was observed a handful of times. V usage is TRBV6-5 and J usage is TRBJ1-5; 8 bases map to TRBD1. This CDR3 region has 15 residues. Germline V CDR1 and CDR2: MNHEY, SVGAGI. Trimming cost V 4 bases and J 9 bases; bases outside gene matches: 11. The DNA for the CDR3 is TGTGCCAGCAGTTCCGGGACAGGTGGAGGTAGGCCCCAGCATTTT. Encoded protein: CASSSGTGGGRPQHF.

This clonotype was detected ten times or more. The chain has TRBV9 and TRBJ2-3, with D unresolved. The V gene's germline CDR1 is SGDLS and CDR2 YYNGEE. V was trimmed by 2 bases and J by 1 base, leaving 11 bases between them. The CDR3 totals 15 residues. The DNA of the CDR3 is TGTGCCAGCAGCGTTAAGGTCGTGGGCACAGATACGCAGTATTTT. It yields the protein CASSVKVVGTDTQYF.

The chain employs TRBV29-1 and TRBJ1-1; maybe TRBD1 (6 bases). The CDR3 consists of 12 residues. V shed 5 bases and J shed 5 bases, with 12 bases lying between them. Germline V CDR1 and CDR2: SQVTM, ANQGSEA. CDR3 sequence: CSVKGVGTEAFF. The CDR3 nucleotides read TGCAGCGTTAAGGGGGTAGGGACTGAAGCTTTCTTT. Drawing the rest from reference TRBV29-1 and TRBJ1-1, the complete variable domain is SAVISQKPSRDICQRGTSLTIQCQVDSQVTMMFWYRQQPGQSLTLIATANQGSEATYESGFVIDKFPISRPNLTFSTLTVSNMSPEDSSIYLCSVKGVGTEAFFGQGTRLTVV.

This clonotype was found many times. The V gene is TRBV5-6, the J gene TRBJ1-5; perhaps TRBD1 as D (5 bases). The CDR3 consists of 15 residues. Trimming shortened V by 2 bases and J by 2 bases, and 11 bases separated the two germline ends. Per the germline V gene, CDR1 is SGHDT and CDR2 is YYEEEE. CDR3 protein: CASSFRGAGNQPQHF. DNA of the CDR3: TGTGCCAGCAGCTTCCGAGGGGCCGGCAATCAGCCCCAGCATTTT.

This clonotype was recorded many times. The chain employs TRBV19 and TRBJ2-2; no clear D. Between the trimmed V and J ends, which lost 5 bases and 4 bases, there was a span of 14 bases. The CDR3 spans 15 residues. Germline V gives CDR1 LNHDA, CDR2 SQIVND (reference sequence). CDR3: CASSPRAATTGELFF. In DNA, the CDR3 is TGTGCCAGTAGTCCCCGGGCAGCAACCACCGGGGAGCTGTTTTTT.

As to this clonotype: Given a much more abundant clone one base away, this may be a read error. The chain combines TRBV4-2 with TRBJ1-5; 8 bases agree with TRBD1. This CDR3 is built from 15 residues. In germline, CDR1 is LGHNA, CDR2 YNFKEQ. The trim removed 0 bases at V and 2 bases at J, leaving 0 bases unmatched. The DNA of the CDR3 is TGTGCCAGCAGCCAAGAGACAGGGGGCAATCAGCCCCAGCATTTT. It specifies CASSQETGGNQPQHF.

V usage is TRBV5-4 and J usage is TRBJ2-1; D remains ambiguous. Germline V lookup: CDR1 SGHNT, CDR2 YYREEE (reference sequence). Trimming cost V 6 bases and J 16 bases, with 17 bases left between them. The CDR3 contains 11 residues. DNA of the CDR3: TGTGCCAGCAACTCCGGGCCTTCTAAATTCTTC. It translates to CASNSGPSKFF.

The rearrangement uses TRBV29-1 and TRBJ2-7; a possible D gene is TRBD2 (5 bases). Germline loops: CDR1 SQVTM, CDR2 ANQGSEA. The CDR3 totals 15 residues. Trimming took 7 bases from V and 5 from J, leaving 24 bases between them. The CDR3 is CSAENKGGLADEQYF. The DNA for the CDR3 is TGCAGCGCCGAGAATAAGGGCGGGCTAGCCGACGAGCAGTACTTC.

Many counts were recorded for this clonotype. The genes are TRBV14 and TRBJ2-1, with 7 positions matching TRBD2. Germline CDR1 SGHDN, CDR2 FVKESK. The CDR3 loop spans 14 amino acids. The ends lost 2 bases at V and 5 bases at J; junction bases unmatched: 3. As DNA, the CDR3 is TGTGCCAGCAGCCAACTAGCGGCCCACAATGAGCAGTTCTTC. Protein: CASSQLAAHNEQFF.